A selection of T cell receptor beta chains follows, all from one sample in a study of T cells in Graves' hyperthyroidism and ophthalmopathy. TCRdb used MiXCR to reprocess the multiplex PCR reads, holding one entry per CDR3 protein. The sample records 700,000 or so distinct CDR3 sequences, about a sixth being singletons. Sequences were obtained from blood. The origin of the receptors is a man younger than 35 with Graves' hyperthyroidism. The CDR3 runs from the conserved cysteine through the conserved F or W. The D gene is left open where the match is weak. Clone size is stated in some rows and not others, as once, few, many or a class when expanded.

>TRBD1|15|few|TRBJ2-7|TRBV5-1
CASSFRDSPSYEQYF
TGCGCCAGCAGCTTCAGGGACAGTCCCTCCTACGAGCAGTACTTC
>NA|15|few|TRBJ1-2|TRBV27
CASSDSSKASYGYTF
TGTGCCAGCAGTGATTCTTCTAAGGCCAGCTATGGCTACACCTTC
>NA|11|many|TRBJ2-3|TRBV11-3
CASTASDTQYF
TGTGCCAGCACCGCCAGTGATACGCAGTATTTT
>NA|14|many|TRBJ1-1|TRBV11-3
CASSPWTTNTEAFF
TGTGCCAGCAGCCCCTGGACAACCAACACTGAAGCTTTCTTT
>TRBD2|15|many|TRBJ2-1|TRBV3-1
CATSASGSSYNEQFF
TGTGCCACCTCCGCCAGCGGGAGCTCCTACAATGAGCAGTTCTTC
>NA|15|NA|TRBJ2-3|TRBV19
CASSIALRGGDTQYF
TGTGCCAGTAGTATAGCCCTGAGAGGGGGGGATACGCAGTATTTT
>NA|14|few|TRBJ2-1|TRBV28
CASRGPGFGNEQFF
TGTGCCAGCAGGGGCCCGGGTTTTGGCAATGAGCAGTTCTTC
>NA|14|many|TRBJ1-5|TRBV2
CASSARTQNQPQHF
TGTGCCAGCAGTGCCCGGACACAGAATCAGCCCCAGCATTTT
>NA|18|few|TRBJ2-5|TRBV24-1
CATSDLSGRAWDQETQYF
TGTGCCACCAGTGATTTGTCGGGACGCGCCTGGGACCAAGAGACCCAGTACTTC
>NA|12|many|TRBJ2-7|TRBV6-1
CASDVGGYEQYF
TGTGCCAGCGATGTTGGAGGCTACGAGCAGTACTTC
>NA|13|NA|TRBJ1-1|TRBV6-1
CASLKSENTEAFF
TGTGCCAGCCTCAAAAGCGAGAACACTGAAGCTTTCTTT